Sequencing of this T cell receptor beta chain was carried out in a study of blood T cell repertoires in COVID-19. V lost 2 bases and J lost 1; bases outside the gene matches: 11. The CDR3 is made up of 18 amino acids. Germline V CDR1 and CDR2: MNHEY, SMNVEV (reference sequence). Here immunoSEQ multiplex PCR was the method, and the copy in TCRdb shows in-frame clones only, minus some. The sample holds about 250,000 clones, around 89% seen once. The clonotype comes from a man aged 35-49 years who had recovered from COVID-19. The chain has TRBV27 and TRBJ1-1, with 9 bases fitting TRBD1. Sequencing used PBMCs or T cells enriched from blood (not recorded which). Here the CDR3 DNA reads TGTGCCAGCAGTTTAGTCATGACAGGGGGGTCTCCGAACACTGAAGCTTTCTTT. Translating it yields CASSLVMTGGSPNTEAFF.